Given below is one T cell receptor beta chain in context. The data were taken from a study of blood T cell repertoires in COVID-19. Overall study context: Donors in the United States, Italy and Spain gave samples during acute or convalescent COVID-19.

TCRdb's table, derived via immunoSEQ multiplex PCR, lists solely in-frame clones and lacks some. In the table there are some 200,000 clones, 78% of which are singletons. The V segment lost 0 bases and the J segment 8 bases; nucleotides outside the gene matches: 3. CDR1 is GTSNPN and CDR2 is SVGIG in the germline V gene (reference sequence). The CDR3 loop spans 12 amino acids. This sequence originates from a woman aged 45 to 65 who had recovered from COVID-19. Sequenced sample: PBMCs or T cells enriched from blood (not recorded which). This rearrangement joins TRBV30 to TRBJ1-2, with 7 bases lining up with TRBD1. The DNA for the CDR3 is TGTGCCTGGAGTGTTAGGACAGGAGGCTACACCTTC. Residues: CAWSVRTGGYTF.